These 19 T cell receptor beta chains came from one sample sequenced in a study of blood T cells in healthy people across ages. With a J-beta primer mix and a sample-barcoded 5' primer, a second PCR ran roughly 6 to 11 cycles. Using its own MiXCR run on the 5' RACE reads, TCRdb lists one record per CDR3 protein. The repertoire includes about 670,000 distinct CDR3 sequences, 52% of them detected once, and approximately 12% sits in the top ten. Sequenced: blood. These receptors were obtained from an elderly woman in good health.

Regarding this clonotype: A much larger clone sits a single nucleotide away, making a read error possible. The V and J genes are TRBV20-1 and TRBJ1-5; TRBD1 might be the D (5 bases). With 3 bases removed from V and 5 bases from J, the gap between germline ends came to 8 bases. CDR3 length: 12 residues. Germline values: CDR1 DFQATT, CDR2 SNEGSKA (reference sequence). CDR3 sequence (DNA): TGCAGTGCTAGGGGGGATCATCAGCCCCAGCATTTT. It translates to CSARGDHQPQHF.

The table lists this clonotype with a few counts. The CDR3 DNA follows: TGTGCCAGCAGCTTCTCGACTAGCGGGCAACGGCAGTACTTC. It is translated as CASSFSTSGQRQYF. The chain carries TRBV7-9 and TRBJ2-7, with 10 bases aligning to TRBD2. Per the germline V gene, CDR1 is SEHNR and CDR2 is FQNEAQ (reference sequence). The CDR3 has 14 amino acids. V lost 3 bases to trimming and J lost 9 bases; unmatched junction nucleotides: 8.

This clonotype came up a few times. CDR3 sequence (DNA): TGTGCCAGCAGCCTAGAACGGGGGGCCTACGAGCAGTACTTC. It specifies CASSLERGAYEQYF. V and J are TRBV14 and TRBJ2-7; 7 bases map to TRBD2. The CDR3 totals 14 residues. In germline, CDR1 is SGHDN, CDR2 FVKESK. J gave up 2 bases and V 4 bases, and 5 bases lay outside the gene matches. Looking up the rest from reference TRBV14 and TRBJ2-7 gives the full variable domain: EAGVTQFPSHSVIEKGQTVTLRCDPISGHDNLYWYRRVMGKEIKFLLHFVKESKQDESGMPNNRFLAERTGGTYSTLKVQPAELEDSGVYFCASSLERGAYEQYFGPGTRLTVT.

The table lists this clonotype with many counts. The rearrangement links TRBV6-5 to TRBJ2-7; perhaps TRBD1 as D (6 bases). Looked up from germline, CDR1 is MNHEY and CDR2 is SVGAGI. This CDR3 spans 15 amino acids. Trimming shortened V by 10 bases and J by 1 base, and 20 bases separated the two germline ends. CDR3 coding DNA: TGTGCCACCCGGGACATTGTACAGGGATCCTACGAGCAGTACTTC. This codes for CATRDIVQGSYEQYF.

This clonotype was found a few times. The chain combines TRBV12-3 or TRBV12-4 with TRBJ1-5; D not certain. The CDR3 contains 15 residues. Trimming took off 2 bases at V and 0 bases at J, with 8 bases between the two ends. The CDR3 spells CASSLRAHSNQPQHF. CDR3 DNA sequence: TGTGCCAGCAGTTTACGGGCACATAGCAATCAGCCCCAGCATTTT.

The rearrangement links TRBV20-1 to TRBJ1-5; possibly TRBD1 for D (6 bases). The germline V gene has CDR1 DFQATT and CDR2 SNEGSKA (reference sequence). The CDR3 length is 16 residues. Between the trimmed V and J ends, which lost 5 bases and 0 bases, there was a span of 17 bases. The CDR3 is CSALPMTGYSNQPQHF. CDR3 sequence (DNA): TGCAGTGCTCTACCAATGACAGGATATAGCAATCAGCCCCAGCATTTT.

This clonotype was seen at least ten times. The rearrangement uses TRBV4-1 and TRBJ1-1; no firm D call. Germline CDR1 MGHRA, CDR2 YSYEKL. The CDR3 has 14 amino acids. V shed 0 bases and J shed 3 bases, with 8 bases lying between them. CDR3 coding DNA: TGCGCCAGCAGCCAAGAGTTAAGGTACACTGAAGCTTTCTTT. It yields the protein CASSQELRYTEAFF.

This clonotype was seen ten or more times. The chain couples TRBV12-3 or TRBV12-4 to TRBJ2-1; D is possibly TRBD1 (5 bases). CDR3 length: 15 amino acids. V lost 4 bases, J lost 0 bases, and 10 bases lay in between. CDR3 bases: TGTGCCAGCAGTTACAGGTCTAGCTCCTACAATGAGCAGTTCTTC. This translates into CASSYRSSSYNEQFF.

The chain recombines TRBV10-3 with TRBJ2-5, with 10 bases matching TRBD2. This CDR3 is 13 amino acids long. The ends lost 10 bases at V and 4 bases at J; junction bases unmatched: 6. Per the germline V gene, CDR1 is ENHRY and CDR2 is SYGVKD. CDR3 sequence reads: CATQRGGRETQYF. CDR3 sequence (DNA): TGTGCCACCCAGCGGGGGGGCAGAGAGACCCAGTACTTC.

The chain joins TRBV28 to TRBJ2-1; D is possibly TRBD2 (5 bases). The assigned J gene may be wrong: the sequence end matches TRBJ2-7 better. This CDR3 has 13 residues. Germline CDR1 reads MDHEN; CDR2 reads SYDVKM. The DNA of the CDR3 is TGTGCCAGCGGCGGGTACTCCTACAATGAGCAGTACTTC. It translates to CASGGYSYNEQYF.

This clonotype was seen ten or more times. The CDR3 loop reads CASSTHKNTGELFF. In DNA, the CDR3 is TGTGCCAGCAGTACCCACAAGAACACCGGGGAGCTGTTTTTT. The chain couples TRBV6-5 to TRBJ2-2; D uncertain. This CDR3 is 14 amino acids long. Germline-derived CDR1 and CDR2 are MNHEY and SVGAGI. Between the trimmed V and J ends, which lost 5 bases and 1 base, there was a span of 8 bases.

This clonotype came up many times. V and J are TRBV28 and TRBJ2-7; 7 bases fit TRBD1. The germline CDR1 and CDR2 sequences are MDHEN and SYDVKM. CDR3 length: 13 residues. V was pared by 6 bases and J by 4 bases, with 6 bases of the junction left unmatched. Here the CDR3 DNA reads TGTGCCAGCAGCTCAGGGGGTCGGTACGAGCAGTACTTC. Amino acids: CASSSGGRYEQYF.

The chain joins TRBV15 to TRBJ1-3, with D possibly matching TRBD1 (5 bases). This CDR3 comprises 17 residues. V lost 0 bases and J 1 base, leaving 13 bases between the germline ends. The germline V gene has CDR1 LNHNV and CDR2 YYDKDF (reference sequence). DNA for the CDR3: TGTGCCACCAGCAGAGAATTTCAGGGTAATTCTGGAAACACCATATATTTT. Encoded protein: CATSREFQGNSGNTIYF.

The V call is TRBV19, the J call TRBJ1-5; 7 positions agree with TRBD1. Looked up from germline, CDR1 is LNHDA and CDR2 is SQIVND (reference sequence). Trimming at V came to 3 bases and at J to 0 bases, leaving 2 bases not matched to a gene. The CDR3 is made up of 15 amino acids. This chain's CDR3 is CASSISGGSNQPQHF. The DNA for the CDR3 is TGTGCCAGTAGTATTTCAGGGGGTAGCAATCAGCCCCAGCATTTT.

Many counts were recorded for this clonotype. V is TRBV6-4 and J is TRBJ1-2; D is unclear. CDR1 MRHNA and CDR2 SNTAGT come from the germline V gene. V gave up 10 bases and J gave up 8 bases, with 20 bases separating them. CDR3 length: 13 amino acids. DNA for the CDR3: TGTGCCACCAGCCTCACTGGGAACTCCGGCTACACCTTC. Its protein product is CATSLTGNSGYTF.

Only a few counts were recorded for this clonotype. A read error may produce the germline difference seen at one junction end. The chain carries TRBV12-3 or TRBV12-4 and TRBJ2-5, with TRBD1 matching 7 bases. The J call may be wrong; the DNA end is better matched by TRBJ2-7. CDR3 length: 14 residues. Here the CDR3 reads CAGSRGQTVNEQYF. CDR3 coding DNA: TGTGCCGGCAGCAGGGGACAGACGGTCAACGAGCAGTACTTC.

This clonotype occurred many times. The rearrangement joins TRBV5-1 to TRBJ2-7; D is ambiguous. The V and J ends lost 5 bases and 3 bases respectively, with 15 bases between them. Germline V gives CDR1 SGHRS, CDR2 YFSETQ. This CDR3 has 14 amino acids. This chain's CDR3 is CASRISGRNYEQYF. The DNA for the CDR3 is TGCGCCAGCAGGATATCCGGCCGAAACTACGAGCAGTACTTC.

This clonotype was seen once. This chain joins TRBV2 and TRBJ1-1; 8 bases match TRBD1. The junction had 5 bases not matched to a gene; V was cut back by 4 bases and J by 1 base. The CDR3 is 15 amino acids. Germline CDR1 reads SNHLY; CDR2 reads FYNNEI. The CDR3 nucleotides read TGTGCCAGCAGTGTTCAGGGGGCTAGGAACACTGAAGCTTTCTTT. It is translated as CASSVQGARNTEAFF.

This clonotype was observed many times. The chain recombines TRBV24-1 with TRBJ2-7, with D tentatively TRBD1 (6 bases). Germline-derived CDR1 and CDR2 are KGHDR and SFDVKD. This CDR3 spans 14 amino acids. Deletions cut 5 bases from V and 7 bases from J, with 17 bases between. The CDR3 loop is CATSASRDTGEQYF. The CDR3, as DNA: TGTGCCACCAGTGCATCCCGGGACACCGGGGAGCAGTACTTC.